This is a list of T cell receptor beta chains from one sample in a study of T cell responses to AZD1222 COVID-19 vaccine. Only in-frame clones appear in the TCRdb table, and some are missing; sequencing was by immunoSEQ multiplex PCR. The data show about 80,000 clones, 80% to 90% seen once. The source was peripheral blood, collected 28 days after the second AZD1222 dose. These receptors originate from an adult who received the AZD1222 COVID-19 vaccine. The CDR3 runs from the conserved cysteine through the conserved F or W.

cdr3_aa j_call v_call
CASSYGPSGDYTF TRBJ1-2 TRBV5-4
CAISGGTSGPTDTQYF TRBJ2-3 TRBV10-3
CASSEGQGFYGYTF TRBJ1-2 TRBV25-1
CASEGGTIYNYGYTF TRBJ1-2 TRBV6-6
CASTASPYEQYF TRBJ2-7 TRBV7-9
CASSSTLLAGGHNEQFF TRBJ2-1 TRBV5-1
CASSLYRLAGGPTGELFF TRBJ2-2 TRBV28
CASSAGQLDQPQHF TRBJ1-5 TRBV9
CASSFWVRLTGELFF TRBJ2-2 TRBV28
CASKGNPAGEKLFF TRBJ1-4 TRBV10-2
CASSLVFRNTEAFF TRBJ1-1 TRBV5-6
CASSEGSSYEQYF TRBJ2-7 TRBV28
CASRSKETQYF TRBJ2-5 TRBV28
CASSSPSSPGQSLTF TRBJ1-2 TRBV6-5
CAIAEAGSDLEQYF TRBJ2-7 TRBV10-3
CASSEVSGRAQPQHF TRBJ1-5 TRBV6-1
CASSLDNSPLHF TRBJ1-6 TRBV5-1
CASSSGGTNTEAFF TRBJ1-1 TRBV5-1
CASRIGTGRSTGELFF TRBJ2-2 TRBV19
CASSWGSEAYEQYF TRBJ2-7 TRBV5-5
CASSLVHTRLTKNIQYF TRBJ2-4 TRBV28
CASCRSNQPQHF TRBJ1-5 TRBV28
CASSGGRGSHQETQYF TRBJ2-5 TRBV2
CASSQRSRNQPQHF TRBJ1-5 TRBV7-2
CATSDSGTGRNEQFF TRBJ2-1 TRBV24-1
CASSSGVLSTGELFF TRBJ2-2 TRBV5-1
CASGRGGTDTQYF TRBJ2-3 TRBV9
CASSPDSYEQYF TRBJ2-7 TRBV5-1
CASSLGTGSSGNTIYF TRBJ1-3 TRBV5-6
CASSQVAGTYEQYF TRBJ2-7 TRBV4-1
CASSLYPSLGQDRSPLHF TRBJ1-6 TRBV11-2
CSVYTRDAATDTQYF TRBJ2-3 TRBV29-1
CASSLGSQETQYF TRBJ2-5 TRBV11-2
CASSPAYEQFF TRBJ2-1 TRBV2
CTSSLIQSSYNEQFF TRBJ2-1 TRBV1
CASSLAAGTSYGYTF TRBJ1-2 TRBV7-9
CSVVSIRIGTTTNYGYTF TRBJ1-2 TRBV29-1
CASRRQGNNYGYTF TRBJ1-2 TRBV28
CASSGRRERDTQYF TRBJ2-3 TRBV2
CASSRPGQGTNEKLFF TRBJ1-4 TRBV18
CASSQGGYEQYF TRBJ2-7 TRBV3-1/TRBV3-2
CASSISLFYNEQFF TRBJ2-1 TRBV19